These T cell receptor beta chains were read from a single sample in a study of blood T cells in healthy people across ages. TCRdb re-derived calls from the 5' RACE reads in MiXCR, one entry per CDR3 protein. The sample has around 940,000 distinct CDR3 sequences; roughly 51% are singletons. What was sequenced was blood. These receptors all stem from a woman aged 60-75 years in good health. Each CDR3 is given with its conserved first and last residue. Fields, in order: clone size, J gene, CDR3 length, D gene, V gene, CDR3 protein, CDR3 DNA. D genes are given only for firm matches. Only some rows state a clone size, as once, few, many or a class for expanded clones.

clone_size: few
j_call: TRBJ2-1
cdr3_length: 13
d_call: TRBD2
v_call: TRBV5-1
cdr3_aa: CASSLDVAGTQFF
cdr3_nt: TGCGCCAGCAGCTTGGACGTAGCGGGTACGCAGTTCTTC

clone_size: .
j_call: TRBJ2-7
cdr3_length: 12
d_call: .
v_call: TRBV20-1
cdr3_aa: CSARSGVGAQYF
cdr3_nt: TGCAGTGCTAGATCCGGGGTAGGGGCCCAGTACTTC

clone_size: .
j_call: TRBJ2-7
cdr3_length: 15
d_call: .
v_call: TRBV5-1
cdr3_aa: CASSLGIAVYNEQYF
cdr3_nt: TGCGCCAGCAGCTTGGGGATAGCGGTCTACAATGAGCAGTACTTC

clone_size: few
j_call: TRBJ1-5
cdr3_length: 15
d_call: TRBD1
v_call: TRBV7-2
cdr3_aa: CASSPEGAGNQPQHF
cdr3_nt: TGTGCCAGCAGCCCAGAGGGGGCAGGCAATCAGCCCCAGCATTTT

clone_size: .
j_call: TRBJ2-2
cdr3_length: 17
d_call: TRBD2
v_call: TRBV6-5
cdr3_aa: CASSYLPTSGSPRELFF
cdr3_nt: TGTGCCAGCAGTTACCTACCAACTAGCGGGAGTCCCCGGGAGCTGTTTTTT

clone_size: few
j_call: TRBJ2-1
cdr3_length: 16
d_call: TRBD2
v_call: TRBV4-1
cdr3_aa: CASSPRTGGTHNEQFF
cdr3_nt: TGCGCCAGCAGCCCCCGGACGGGAGGGACGCACAATGAGCAGTTCTTC

clone_size: .
j_call: TRBJ2-3
cdr3_length: 15
d_call: TRBD1
v_call: TRBV20-1
cdr3_aa: CSASHTGGGTDTQYF
cdr3_nt: TGCAGTGCTAGTCACACAGGGGGCGGCACAGATACGCAGTATTTT

clone_size: .
j_call: TRBJ1-1
cdr3_length: 12
d_call: .
v_call: TRBV10-3
cdr3_aa: CAISERNTEAFF
cdr3_nt: TGTGCCATCAGTGAAAGAAACACTGAAGCTTTCTTT

clone_size: .
j_call: TRBJ2-1
cdr3_length: 12
d_call: .
v_call: TRBV7-9
cdr3_aa: CASSFGTNEQFF
cdr3_nt: TGTGCCAGCAGCTTCGGGACAAATGAGCAGTTCTTC

clone_size: .
j_call: TRBJ2-2
cdr3_length: 12
d_call: .
v_call: TRBV20-1
cdr3_aa: CSARRYTGELFF
cdr3_nt: TGCAGTGCTAGAAGGTACACCGGGGAGCTGTTTTTT

clone_size: .
j_call: TRBJ2-7
cdr3_length: 13
d_call: .
v_call: TRBV3-1
cdr3_aa: CASSPGWVYEQYF
cdr3_nt: TGTGCCAGCAGCCCCGGTTGGGTCTACGAGCAGTACTTC

clone_size: .
j_call: TRBJ1-2
cdr3_length: 13
d_call: .
v_call: TRBV10-3
cdr3_aa: CAISESLSYGYTF
cdr3_nt: TGTGCCATCAGTGAGTCGCTGAGCTATGGCTACACCTTC

clone_size: .
j_call: TRBJ2-3
cdr3_length: 14
d_call: .
v_call: TRBV20-1
cdr3_aa: CSASSSPGTDTQYF
cdr3_nt: TGCAGTGCAAGCTCTAGCCCCGGAACAGATACGCAGTATTTT